A single TCR beta chain is shown here with its context. Antigen specificity is unknown. This sample was taken from a study of OX40 agonist ivuxolimab in advanced cancers. The overall study: The patients' treatment was ivuxolimab, an agonistic anti-OX40 (CD134) antibody. Patients enrolled in dose escalation were diagnosed with hepatocellular carcinoma, melanoma, renal cell or head and neck cancer. Prior anti-PD-1, anti-PD-L1 or anti-CTLA-4 therapy was allowed; around 43% had some.

After removal of 2 bases from V and 4 bases from J, the junction contained 7 bases not matched to a gene. The CDR3 spans 15 residues. Germline V lookup: CDR1 SGHRS, CDR2 YFSETQ. General study findings and limits: Averaging showed that CD8+ T cells had more expanded clones than CD4+ did.

TCRdb's copy holds only in-frame clones and misses some; the assay was immunoSEQ multiplex PCR. This table has 35,000 to 55,000 clones, over 90% appearing once. The V gene is TRBV5-1, the J gene TRBJ2-7, with 9 bases that match TRBD1. The TCR originated in an adult with an advanced solid tumor such as melanoma, head and neck, liver or kidney cancer. The sample here was CD4+ or CD8+ T cells sorted from blood, taken in a trial of the OX40 agonist ivuxolimab. This CDR3 reads CASSFFSGQGYEQYF. Here the CDR3 DNA reads TGCGCCAGCAGCTTCTTCAGCGGACAGGGGTACGAGCAGTACTTC.